The next 21 T cell receptor beta chains were all read from a single sample in a study of CD8+CD57+ T cells in acquired aplastic anemia. Genomic DNA constituted the template upon which TCR beta VDJ and CDR3 profiling was performed. TCRdb reprocessed the reads via MiXCR and lists one record per CDR3 protein. Seen here are under 200,000 distinct CDR3 sequences, 64% observed once, and the top ten hold 46%. Input material: sorted CD4+, CD8+, or CD8+CD57+ T cells (not recorded which) from PBMCs. The source is a human donor with severe aplastic anemia or a healthy control (not recorded which).

This clonotype was recorded at least ten times. The rearrangement uses TRBV9 and TRBJ2-7; D might be TRBD2 (7 bases). V dropped 3 bases and J dropped 3 bases, with 16 bases sitting between them. This CDR3 is 15 amino acids long. From germline, CDR1 is SGDLS and CDR2 YYNGEE. CDR3 sequence: CASSARGGGGYEQYF. The CDR3 DNA sequence: TGTGCCAGCAGCGCAAGAGGGGGGGGGGGCTACGAGCAGTACTTC.

This chain connects TRBV28 to TRBJ2-5, with 15 bases identical to TRBD2. Germline V lookup: CDR1 MDHEN, CDR2 SYDVKM. The CDR3 is made up of 19 amino acids. The V segment lost 6 bases and the J segment 1 base; nucleotides outside the gene matches: 12. CDR3 amino acids: CASRSSGLAGGYFQETQYF. The CDR3 nucleotides are TGTGCCAGCAGGTCCTCGGGACTAGCGGGGGGCTACTTCCAAGAGACCCAGTACTTC.

The chain combines TRBV19 with TRBJ2-3; 9 bases are shared with TRBD2. The germline V gene has CDR1 LNHDA and CDR2 SQIVND (reference sequence). J was trimmed by 2 bases and V by 4 bases; bases with no gene match: 7. This CDR3 contains 16 residues. CDR3 DNA sequence: TGTGCCAGTAGTACCCAAGCGGGGGGACTCACAGATACGCAGTATTTT. It codes for CASSTQAGGLTDTQYF.

This clonotype was found a few times. The CDR3 DNA is TGCAGCGTGAGGACAGGGGAACGCTATGGCTACACCTTC. This codes for CSVRTGERYGYTF. The chain employs TRBV29-1 and TRBJ1-2; the match to TRBD1 covers 9 bases. Germline V lookup: CDR1 SQVTM, CDR2 ANQGSEA. This CDR3 comprises 13 residues. V lost 6 bases and J lost 4; bases outside the gene matches: 6.

At least ten counts were recorded for this clonotype. V usage is TRBV6-2 or TRBV6-3 and J usage is TRBJ1-2, with D possibly TRBD1 on 5 matching bases. This CDR3 has 14 residues. V dropped 6 bases and J dropped 8 bases, with 19 bases sitting between them. Germline CDR1 reads MNHEY; CDR2 reads SVGEGT. The CDR3 here is CASSQEGRPRGYTF. The CDR3 DNA follows: TGTGCCAGCAGCCAGGAGGGACGGCCGAGAGGCTACACCTTC.

Here the CDR3 reads CATSDPGTDNTDTQYF. Written as DNA, the CDR3 is TGTGCCACCAGTGATCCCGGGACCGATAACACAGATACGCAGTATTTT. The V and J genes are TRBV24-1 and TRBJ2-3; D is possibly TRBD1 or TRBD2 (5 bases each). The CDR3 has 16 residues. In germline, CDR1 is KGHDR, CDR2 SFDVKD. V was cut by 3 bases and J by 2 bases, with 14 bases left in between.

The rearrangement uses TRBV19 and TRBJ1-2; D remains ambiguous. The CDR3 spans 13 residues. Germline values: CDR1 LNHDA, CDR2 SQIVND (reference sequence). The V and J ends lost 8 bases and 0 bases respectively, with 10 bases between them. DNA of the CDR3: TGTGCCAGTCGGAGTGGAGCTAACTATGGCTACACCTTC. Translation: CASRSGANYGYTF.

This clonotype was seen a handful of times. The chain employs TRBV9 and TRBJ2-7, with a possible D match to TRBD1 (5 bases). The ends were cut back, 8 bases at V and 7 bases at J, with 13 bases in the middle. The CDR3 runs 11 residues. Germline loops: CDR1 SGDLS, CDR2 YYNGEE. The CDR3 region is CASSVGDEQYF. The CDR3 DNA reads TGTGCCAGTAGTGTAGGGGATGAGCAGTACTTC.

This clonotype has only a few counts. A read error is possible here, since a much larger clone lies one base away. The rearrangement links TRBV5-1 to TRBJ2-7, with D uncertain. Trimming removed 0 bases from V and 5 bases from J, with 12 bases in between. The CDR3 is made up of 14 amino acids. The germline V gene has CDR1 SGHRS and CDR2 YFSETQ. CDR3 bases: TGCGCCAGCAGCTTGGCCGTACCCGCGGACGAGCAGTACTTC. Protein product: CASSLAVPADEQYF.

This clonotype was observed a handful of times. The chain has TRBV2 and TRBJ2-7, with D maybe TRBD1 (6 bases). Germline V gene lookup returns CDR1 SNHLY and CDR2 FYNNEI. The CDR3 totals 15 residues. V lost 5 bases, J lost 6 bases, and 20 bases lay in between. CDR3 in DNA: TGTGCCAGCAGTTTACTAACAACAGGGTTGCGCGAGCAGTACTTC. This gives the protein CASSLLTTGLREQYF.

The chain links TRBV10-3 to TRBJ1-5, with 7 bases identical to TRBD1. Looked up from germline, CDR1 is ENHRY and CDR2 is SYGVKD. The V segment lost 5 bases and the J segment 3 bases; nucleotides outside the gene matches: 4. The CDR3 contains 14 residues. Written as DNA, the CDR3 is TGTGCCATCAGTCCCGACAGGGACAATCAGCCCCAGCATTTT. This encodes CAISPDRDNQPQHF.

The chain is built from TRBV29-1 and TRBJ2-3; 8 nucleotides align to TRBD2. This CDR3 has 16 amino acids. CDR1 SQVTM and CDR2 ANQGSEA come from the germline V gene. V lost 0 bases and J lost 2; bases outside the gene matches: 7. Written as DNA, the CDR3 is TGCAGCGTTGAAGATCGCGGGGGGACCCACACAGATACGCAGTATTTT. Amino acid sequence: CSVEDRGGTHTDTQYF.

The V gene is TRBV7-3, the J gene TRBJ2-7, with TRBD1 matching 7 bases. With V trimmed by 3 bases and J by 2 bases, 10 bases remained unmatched. Looked up from germline, CDR1 is SGHTA and CDR2 is FQGTGA. The CDR3 has 16 residues. The CDR3 coding sequence is TGTGCCAGCAGCTTCCATGGGACAGAAGAACCCTACGAGCAGTACTTC. It codes for CASSFHGTEEPYEQYF.

In this sample, this clonotype turned up many times. V gene TRBV28 combines with J gene TRBJ2-1; weak D call: TRBD2 (5 bases). V dropped 6 bases and J dropped 11 bases, with 11 bases sitting between them. CDR3 length equals 11 residues. Germline CDR1 MDHEN, CDR2 SYDVKM. The CDR3 bases are TGTGCCAGCAGCCCCCGGGATAAGCAGTTCTTC. As protein: CASSPRDKQFF.

V usage is TRBV6-5 and J usage is TRBJ2-7; D is undetermined. V was clipped by 1 base and J by 7 bases, with 5 bases between them. This CDR3 spans 11 amino acids. The germline V gene encodes CDR1 MNHEY and CDR2 SVGAGI. CDR3 sequence: CASSYYGEQYF. The CDR3 DNA sequence: TGTGCCAGCAGTTACTATGGTGAGCAGTACTTC.

The chain joins TRBV12-3 or TRBV12-4 to TRBJ2-7, with TRBD2 matching 11 bases. V lost 6 bases, J lost 1 base, and 5 bases stayed unmatched. CDR3 length: 15 residues. In DNA form, the CDR3 reads TGTGCCAGCAGACGGGGACTAGCGGCTTCCTACGAGCAGTACTTC. Amino acids: CASRRGLAASYEQYF.

V is TRBV7-9 and J is TRBJ1-5; maybe TRBD1 (6 bases). With 5 bases removed from V and 3 bases from J, the gap between germline ends came to 11 bases. CDR3 size: 14 residues. CDR1 SEHNR and CDR2 FQNEAQ come from the germline V gene (reference sequence). The CDR3 spells CASSPGGNNQPQHF. CDR3 sequence (DNA): TGTGCCAGCAGCCCCGGGGGCAACAATCAGCCCCAGCATTTT.

This clonotype was detected a few times. J is TRBJ2-7 and V is TRBV12-3 or TRBV12-4, with a tentative D call TRBD2 (6 bases). This CDR3 contains 12 residues. V dropped 6 bases and J dropped 6 bases, with 12 bases sitting between them. CDR3 amino acids: CASSRGLGEQYF. In DNA, the CDR3 is TGTGCCAGCAGCCGGGGACTTGGCGAGCAGTACTTC.

The CDR3 DNA is TGTGCCACCAGTGATCCCGGGACCCTACAATACAATGAGCAGTTCTTC. Amino acid sequence: CATSDPGTLQYNEQFF. The chain employs TRBV24-1 and TRBJ2-1; D possibly uses TRBD1 or TRBD2 (5 bases each). The V gene lost 3 bases and the J gene lost 4 bases, with 15 bases spanning the gap. Per the germline V gene, CDR1 is KGHDR and CDR2 is SFDVKD. This CDR3 has 16 amino acids.

This rearrangement joins TRBV29-1 to TRBJ1-5; D is ambiguous. The V end lost 4 bases, the J end lost 2 bases, and 6 bases lay between the germline ends. This CDR3 spans 12 amino acids. CDR1 and CDR2 from the germline V gene are SQVTM and ANQGSEA. The CDR3 nucleotides are TGCAGCGTTGTTTCAGGCAATCAGCCCCAGCATTTT. Amino acids: CSVVSGNQPQHF.

This clonotype was picked up a small number of times. The V gene is TRBV24-1, the J gene TRBJ2-5; D is ambiguous. V shed 4 bases and J shed 0 bases, with 8 bases lying between them. CDR1 and CDR2 (germline): KGHDR, SFDVKD. The CDR3 totals 14 residues. The CDR3 sequence: CATSELRYQETQYF. CDR3 nucleotides: TGTGCCACCAGTGAGTTGAGGTACCAAGAGACCCAGTACTTC.